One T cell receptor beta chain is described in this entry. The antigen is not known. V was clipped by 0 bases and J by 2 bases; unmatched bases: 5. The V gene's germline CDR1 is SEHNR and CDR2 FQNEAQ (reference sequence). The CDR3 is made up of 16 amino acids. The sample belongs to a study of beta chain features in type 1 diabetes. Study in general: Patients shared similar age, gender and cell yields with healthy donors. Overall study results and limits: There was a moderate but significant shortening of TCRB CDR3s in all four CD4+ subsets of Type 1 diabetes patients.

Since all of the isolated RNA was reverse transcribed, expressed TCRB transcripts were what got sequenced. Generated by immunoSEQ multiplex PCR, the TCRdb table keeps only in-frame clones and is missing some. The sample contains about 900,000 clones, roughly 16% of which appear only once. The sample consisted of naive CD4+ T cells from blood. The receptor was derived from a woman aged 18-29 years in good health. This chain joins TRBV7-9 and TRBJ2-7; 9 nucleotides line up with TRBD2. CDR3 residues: CASSLAGAGGAYEQYF. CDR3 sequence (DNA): TGTGCCAGCAGCTTAGCGGGAGCGGGAGGCGCCTACGAGCAGTACTTC.